The rows below give T cell receptor beta chains drawn from one sample of a study of OX40 agonist ivuxolimab in advanced cancers. Some clones are missing from TCRdb's copy, which holds only in-frame ones; the method was immunoSEQ multiplex PCR. The sample shows fewer than 45,000 clones, approximately 87% of them seen only once. The sequences come from CD4+ or CD8+ T cells sorted from blood, collected in a trial of the OX40 agonist ivuxolimab. These receptors were collected from an adult with an advanced solid tumor such as melanoma, head and neck, liver or kidney cancer. Each CDR3 is given with its conserved first and last residue. The D gene is left open where the match is weak. Part of the rows lack a size; the others show once, few, many or a class for expanded clones.

v_call	d_call	j_call	clone_size	cdr3_nt	cdr3_aa
TRBV19	TRBD2	TRBJ2-3	NA	TGTGCCAGTAGTACTCCCGGACTAGCGGACACAGATACGCAGTATTTT	CASSTPGLADTDTQYF
TRBV30	NA	TRBJ1-1	NA	TGTGCCTGGAGTGTACAGGGTTGGACTGAAGCTTTCTTT	CAWSVQGWTEAFF
TRBV19	TRBD2	TRBJ2-7	NA	TGTGCCAGTACCTCCGGGACTAGCGCTTCCTACGAGCAGTACTTC	CASTSGTSASYEQYF
TRBV6-4	NA	TRBJ1-1	NA	TGTGCCAGCCGAACCCGGGTAGGCACTGAAGCTTTCTTT	CASRTRVGTEAFF
TRBV11-3	TRBD1	TRBJ2-2	NA	TGTGCCAGCAGCTGGACAGGCGACGGGGAGCTGTTTTTT	CASSWTGDGELFF
TRBV6-4	NA	TRBJ2-3	NA	TGTGCCAGCAGTGACTCCCCCGGAGATACGCAGTATTTT	CASSDSPGDTQYF
TRBV10-3	NA	TRBJ1-4	NA	TGTGCCATCAGTGAGTCGGAGGCGGGAAAACTGTTTTTT	CAISESEAGKLFF
TRBV5-1	NA	TRBJ1-6	NA	TGCGCCAGCAGCTTGGCCGGGGGAGGGATCGGTTCACCCCTCCACTTT	CASSLAGGGIGSPLHF
TRBV6-6	TRBD1	TRBJ1-5	NA	TGTGCCAGCAGTTACAACAGGGGACAGCCCCAGCATTTT	CASSYNRGQPQHF
TRBV6-1	NA	TRBJ1-1	NA	TGTGCCAGCAGTGAGAGGGGGTATAACACTGAAGCTTTCTTT	CASSERGYNTEAFF
TRBV7-8	NA	TRBJ2-2	NA	TGTGCCAGCAGCACCAACGCCCACATTTCGAACACCGGGGAGCTGTTTTTT	CASSTNAHISNTGELFF
TRBV7-9	TRBD2	TRBJ2-1	NA	TGTGCCAGCAGCTTAGGGGCGGGAGGTGATGAGCAGTTCTTC	CASSLGAGGDEQFF
TRBV2	NA	TRBJ1-1	once	NA	CASSVGGGTFF
TRBV2	NA	TRBJ2-1	few	TGTGCCAGCAATCCAGACAACAATGAGCAGTTCTTC	CASNPDNNEQFF
TRBV7-9	NA	TRBJ1-1	NA	TGTGCCAGCAGCGAACGGACAGCGAACACTGAAGCTTTCTTT	CASSERTANTEAFF
TRBV6-1	NA	TRBJ1-4	NA	TGTGCCAGCAGTGAAGTGGCTCTGAGGGAAAAACTGTTTTTT	CASSEVALREKLFF
TRBV7-3	NA	TRBJ1-2	once	TGTGCCAGCAGCTTAACAGCCGACTATGGCTACACCTTC	CASSLTADYGYTF
TRBV9	NA	TRBJ1-6	NA	TGTGCCAGCAGCGCGGACCCTACAGGGTCACCCCTCCACTTT	CASSADPTGSPLHF
TRBV13	TRBD2	TRBJ2-1	NA	TGTGCCAGCAGGTCCGGGACTAGCGTTAATGAGCAGTTCTTC	CASRSGTSVNEQFF
TRBV6-6	NA	TRBJ2-1	NA	TGTGCCAGCAGTTACTTGGGACAATACAATGAGCAGTTCTTC	CASSYLGQYNEQFF
TRBV20-1	NA	TRBJ2-7	NA	TGCAGTGCTAGAGGCGGATGGGAGCAGTACTTC	CSARGGWEQYF
TRBV29-1	NA	TRBJ1-2	NA	TGCAGCGTGACAACATATACAGGCGCTAACTATGGCTACACCTTC	CSVTTYTGANYGYTF
TRBV4-3	NA	TRBJ2-7	NA	TGCGCCAGCAGCCACCTGAGGGACTCCTACGAGCAGTACTTC	CASSHLRDSYEQYF
TRBV29-1	NA	TRBJ2-3	NA	TGCAGCGTTGAAGGGAGGGCCCCAGATACGCAGTATTTT	CSVEGRAPDTQYF
TRBV5-1	NA	TRBJ2-5	NA	TGCGCCAGCAGCTTACCCGGGGACGAGACCCAGTACTTC	CASSLPGDETQYF
TRBV2	NA	TRBJ1-2	NA	TGTGCCAGCACAGTAGCTAACTATGGCTACACCTTC	CASTVANYGYTF
TRBV10-2	NA	TRBJ1-1	NA	TGCGCCAGCAGTCCATCCGCCGGTGGGGACACTGAAGCTTTCTTT	CASSPSAGGDTEAFF
TRBV19	NA	TRBJ2-5	NA	TGTGCCAGCAATCAAGAAGGGGGACTTAACCAAGAGACCCAGTACTTC	CASNQEGGLNQETQYF
TRBV5-5	NA	TRBJ1-3	NA	TGTGCCAGCAGCTTGGGGTCTGGAAACACCATATATTTT	CASSLGSGNTIYF
TRBV28	NA	TRBJ2-7	NA	TGTGCCAGCAGTTTGGGTAACGAGCAGTACTTC	CASSLGNEQYF
TRBV7-3	NA	TRBJ2-2	NA	TGTGCCAGCGGAGTGGGAGGAGCTCGCACCGGGGAGCTGTTTTTT	CASGVGGARTGELFF
TRBV5-1	NA	TRBJ2-1	NA	TGCGCCAGCAGCTTGGGCCACGTCTCCTACAATGAGCAGTTCTTC	CASSLGHVSYNEQFF
TRBV4-1	TRBD1	TRBJ2-3	NA	TGCGCCAGCAGCCAACCGGGACAGGGGACAGATACGCAGTATTTT	CASSQPGQGTDTQYF
TRBV6-1	NA	TRBJ2-5	NA	TGTGCCAGCAGTCGACCCCTGCGGCAAGAGAACCAGTACTTC	CASSRPLRQENQYF
TRBV6-6	TRBD1	TRBJ1-1	once	TGTGCCAGCAGTTTCCCGGGACAGAGTATGAACACTGAAGCTTTCTTT	CASSFPGQSMNTEAFF
TRBV5-1	NA	TRBJ1-5	NA	TGCGCCAGCAGCTTGGAAGGGCCCAATCAGCCCCAGCATTTT	CASSLEGPNQPQHF
TRBV6-6	TRBD2	TRBJ2-1	NA	TGTGCCAGCAGCGGTACTAGCGGGAGATCCTACAATGAGCAGTTCTTC	CASSGTSGRSYNEQFF
TRBV11-2	NA	TRBJ1-5	NA	TGTGCCAGCAGCACGACAGGCGGAGGGCAGCCCCAGCATTTT	CASSTTGGGQPQHF
TRBV10-3	NA	TRBJ1-4	NA	TGTGCCATCAGTGATCAGGGGAGTGAAAAACTGTTTTTT	CAISDQGSEKLFF
TRBV19	NA	TRBJ2-2	NA	TGTGCCAGTAGTATATGGGAGACCGGGGAGCTGTTTTTT	CASSIWETGELFF